These 14 T cell receptor beta chains were sequenced from one sample in a study of a mutant IDH1 vaccine in newly diagnosed glioma (dated by TCRdb to 2020 to 2022). In light of the paper, this sample's time point label describes: week 5, during vaccination. Every vaccine dose consisted of 300 ug of a 20-mer mutant IDH1 peptide in Montanide, administered subcutaneously together with topical imiquimod. Their antigen targets remain unknown. Libraries were prepared through the immunoSEQ multiplex PCR assay. Here the immuneACCESS table is served through TCRdb, limited to in-frame sequences with V and J called. Missing clones are a known gap in these copies; in checked studies unresolved V genes cover under half, and the rest lacks a known reason. The sample table shows around 28,000 clones, and roughly 90% are seen once. The biggest ten clones account for around 18% of the sample. Specimen: PBMCs, collected from a glioma patient whose treatment included an IDH1 peptide vaccine. Receptor source: a man between 18 and 29 years old with glioma.

The J gene is TRBJ2-5, the V gene TRBV30; D is ambiguous. The closer fit of TRBJ2-7 to the DNA end suggests the J call may be wrong. From germline, CDR1 is GTSNPN and CDR2 SVGIG (reference sequence). The CDR3 covers 12 residues. CDR3 coding DNA: TGTGCCTGGAGTTTAAGCTCCTACGAGCAGTACTTC. Translated, it gives CAWSLSSYEQYF.

In its sample, this clone was seen once. J is TRBJ2-2 and V is TRBV6-1; D is unclear. This CDR3 is built from 13 residues. Trimming shortened V by 4 bases and J by 5 bases, and 8 bases separated the two germline ends. Germline CDR1 and CDR2: MNHNS and SASEGT. CDR3 nucleotide sequence: TGTGCCAGCAGTGGAAGCAGGACCGGGGAGCTGTTTTTT. Translated, it gives CASSGSRTGELFF.

The chain recombines TRBV7-8 with TRBJ1-5; possible D gene TRBD1, 5 bases. V dropped 0 bases and J dropped 4 bases, with 13 bases sitting between them. CDR3 length equals 16 residues. Germline V gene data show CDR1 as SGHVS and CDR2 as FQNEAQ. The CDR3 spells CASSLAVGGGNQPQHF. CDR3 nucleotides: TGTGCCAGCAGCTTAGCGGTGGGGGGTGGAAATCAGCCCCAGCATTTT. Full variable domain (rest looked up from reference TRBV7-8 and TRBJ1-5): GAGVSQSPRYKVAKRGQDVALRCDPISGHVSLFWYQQALGQGPEFLTYFQNEAQLDKSGLPSDRFFAERPEGSVSTLKIQRTQQEDSAVYLCASSLAVGGGNQPQHFGDGTRLSIL.

This clone appeared once. The chain is built from TRBV9 and TRBJ2-1; D is undetermined. The germline V gene has CDR1 SGDLS and CDR2 YYNGEE. V was cut by 0 bases and J by 9 bases, with 7 bases left in between. The CDR3 totals 12 residues. In DNA, the CDR3 is TGTGCCAGCAGCGTAGAGGCTGGTGAGCAGTTCTTC. This encodes CASSVEAGEQFF. The full variable domain, rest sourced from reference TRBV9 and TRBJ2-1, is DSGVTQTPKHLITATGQRVTLRCSPRSGDLSVYWYQQSLDQGLQFLIQYYNGEERAKGNILERFSAQQFPDLHSELNLSSLELGDSALYFCASSVEAGEQFFGPGTRLTVL.

The chain employs TRBV25-1 and TRBJ2-5, with 15 bases fitting TRBD2. CDR1 and CDR2 from the germline V gene are MGHDK and SYGVNS. The CDR3 spans 16 residues. With V trimmed by 6 bases and J by 1 base, 3 bases remained unmatched. CDR3 sequence reads: CASRGTSGRSQETQYF. The CDR3 DNA reads TGTGCCAGCAGAGGGACTAGCGGGAGGTCCCAAGAGACCCAGTACTTC.

This clone appeared a few times. The chain carries TRBV6-6 and TRBJ1-1, with D perhaps TRBD1 (5 bases). The CDR3 is 14 amino acids. V was clipped by 5 bases and J by 5 bases, with 15 bases between them. Germline V gene data show CDR1 as MNHNY and CDR2 as SVGAGI (reference sequence). The CDR3 protein is CASSTRQSRTEAFF. The DNA of the CDR3 is TGTGCCAGCAGTACAAGACAGAGTAGGACTGAAGCTTTCTTT.

The chain recombines TRBV28 with TRBJ1-2, with D possibly matching TRBD1 (5 bases). Per germline, CDR1 MDHEN and CDR2 SYDVKM. The CDR3 extends over 13 amino acids. Trimming took off 6 bases at V and 10 bases at J, with 18 bases between the two ends. CDR3 sequence reads: CASRVMAGGSYTF. The CDR3 DNA is TGTGCCAGCAGAGTCATGGCTGGGGGGTCCTACACCTTC.

This clone is a singleton in its sample. J is TRBJ2-1 and V is TRBV5-6; D unclear. The V end was cut by 0 bases, the J end by 9 bases, with 4 bases between. This CDR3 comprises 11 residues. Germline CDR1 SGHDT, CDR2 YYEEEE. The DNA of the CDR3 is TGTGCCAGCAGCTTGGCCGGTGAGCAGTTCTTC. Protein product: CASSLAGEQFF.

This clone was recorded a few times. The rearrangement links TRBV29-1 to TRBJ1-1, with D maybe TRBD1 (6 bases). V shed 6 bases and J shed 0 bases, with 11 bases lying between them. CDR1 is SQVTM, CDR2 ANQGSEA, per germline. This CDR3 has 13 amino acids. The CDR3 spells CSVRTELNTEAFF. The CDR3 bases are TGCAGCGTGAGGACAGAGTTGAACACTGAAGCTTTCTTT.

The chain uses TRBV19 and TRBJ1-2, with a tentative D call TRBD1 (5 bases). V lost 5 bases and J lost 5, with 9 bases in between. Germline values: CDR1 LNHDA, CDR2 SQIVND (reference sequence). The CDR3 is 12 amino acids. The CDR3 region has the DNA TGTGCCAGTAGTCAACAGGTGTATGGCTACACCTTC. Translated, it gives CASSQQVYGYTF.

This clone was found once. The V gene is TRBV2, the J gene TRBJ1-2; the D gene is possibly TRBD1 (6 bases). V dropped 5 bases and J dropped 8 bases, with 21 bases sitting between them. CDR1 is SNHLY and CDR2 is FYNNEI in the germline V gene. The CDR3 is 15 amino acids. CDR3 amino acids: CASSLRNRVSGGYTF. The CDR3 coding sequence is TGTGCCAGCAGTTTACGGAACAGGGTTTCAGGGGGCTACACCTTC. Drawing the rest from reference TRBV2 and TRBJ1-2, the complete variable domain is EPEVTQTPSHQVTQMGQEVILRCVPISNHLYFYWYRQILGQKVEFLVSFYNNEISEKSEIFDDQFSVERPDGSNFTLKIRSTKLEDSAMYFCASSLRNRVSGGYTFGSGTRLTVV.

CDR3 DNA: TGTGCCAGCAGCTCTTGGACCTTAGGGGTACAAGAGACCCAGTACTTC. It translates to CASSSWTLGVQETQYF. The J gene is TRBJ2-5, the V gene TRBV7-9, with TRBD1 as a possible D gene (5 bases). Trimming removed 4 bases at V and 2 bases at J, with 17 bases between. Per the germline V gene, CDR1 is SEHNR and CDR2 is FQNEAQ (reference sequence). This CDR3 comprises 16 residues.

The chain recombines TRBV28 with TRBJ2-5; 9 nucleotides align to TRBD2. CDR3 size: 15 residues. Germline CDR1 is MDHEN and CDR2 is SYDVKM. The V and J ends lost 2 bases and 4 bases, in that order; junction bases with no gene match: 5. The CDR3 sequence is CASSLPRLAAETQYF. For the CDR3, the DNA is TGTGCCAGCAGTTTACCCAGACTAGCGGCAGAGACCCAGTACTTC.

The rearrangement links TRBV30 to TRBJ1-1; a possible D gene is TRBD1 (5 bases). CDR3 length: 13 residues. CDR1 and CDR2 (germline): GTSNPN, SVGIG (reference sequence). Trimming shortened V by 4 bases and J by 10 bases, and 19 bases separated the two germline ends. CDR3 coding DNA: TGTGCCTGGACTGTTACGTCCGGGAGGGGAGCTTTCTTT. Protein product: CAWTVTSGRGAFF.